This T cell receptor beta chain was sequenced for a study of tumor-infiltrating lymphocytes in primary liver carcinoma. As for the study in general: These patients were men and women whose ages were 30 to 69 years. Whole-study findings and limits: The study found only about 7.5-25% of top clones in all five tumor regions.

This clonotype was found once. The antigen is not known. An end of the junction does not agree with germline; a read error may underlie this. Taking 20-30 mg of unsorted bulk tissue, the authors co-extracted RNA and DNA. Donors were untreated and chronically infected with HBV. Germline V gene data show CDR1 as SQVTM and CDR2 as ANQGSEA. CDR3 length equals 14 residues. TCR beta cDNA was prepared out of roughly 500 ng total RNA by means of a constant-region primer. ARM-PCR was slightly modified, and three nested multiplex PCR rounds with it gave rise to the TCR beta libraries. The two initial PCR rounds, about 9 cycles each, used TRBV1-TRBV30 forward and C-beta reverse primers. TCRdb passed the multiplex PCR reads through MiXCR, listing each CDR3 protein once. The table shows roughly 190,000 distinct CDR3 sequences, with just under 85% occurring only once.

This sequence originates from a man aged 35-49 years with primary liver carcinoma and hepatitis B virus infection. The chain uses TRBV29-1 and TRBJ2-3; D tentatively fits TRBD1 or TRBD2 (5 bases each). Specimen: tumor tissue from primary liver carcinoma. CDR3 sequence (DNA): TGCAGCGTTTCCGGGGCAGGAGCGTCAGATAGGCAGTATTTT. This sequence encodes CSVSGAGASDRQYF.